The 18 T cell receptor beta chains in this list originate from one sample, sequenced in a study of control samples from healthy donors and cancer patients. Clones were sequenced by immunoSEQ multiplex PCR, and TCRdb holds only the in-frame ones, with some missing. The table records 160,000 or so clones, just over 95% of them present only once. The specimen was blood. These receptors originate from a woman aged 25 to 39 in good health.

V usage is TRBV6-2 or TRBV6-3 and J usage is TRBJ1-5; no clear D. CDR1 and CDR2 from the germline V gene are MNHEY and SVGEGT. The V end lost 2 bases, the J end lost 0 bases, and 17 bases lay between the germline ends. This CDR3 spans 18 amino acids. CDR3 region: CASSYGLAAGNSNQPQHF. The CDR3 DNA reads TGTGCCAGCAGTTACGGTTTGGCAGCCGGGAATAGCAATCAGCCCCAGCATTTT.

The chain links TRBV2 to TRBJ1-3, with 7 bases matching TRBD1. Looked up from germline, CDR1 is SNHLY and CDR2 is FYNNEI. J was trimmed by 4 bases and V by 5 bases; bases with no gene match: 8. The CDR3 has 15 residues. The CDR3 loop is CASSLDRFIGNTIYF. The CDR3 region has the DNA TGTGCCAGCAGTTTGGACAGGTTCATCGGAAACACCATATATTTT.

Here the CDR3 reads CASSPREGIRVEAFF. In DNA, the CDR3 is TGTGCCAGCTCACCCCGGGAGGGAATACGGGTTGAAGCTTTCTTT. The genes are TRBV18 and TRBJ1-1; no reliable D call. The CDR3 runs to 15 residues. Germline values: CDR1 KGHSH, CDR2 LQKENI. V lost 3 bases and J lost 7, with 18 bases in between.

This chain uses TRBV10-3 with TRBJ2-2; no firm D call. V was cut by 3 bases and J by 2 bases, with 7 bases left in between. CDR3 size: 14 residues. CDR1 and CDR2 from the germline V gene are ENHRY and SYGVKD. The CDR3 nucleotides read TGTGCCATCAGTGAAAGGTCTAACACCGGGGAGCTGTTTTTT. Translating gives CAISERSNTGELFF.

The chain couples TRBV10-1 to TRBJ2-7; D gene unclear. The CDR3 consists of 16 residues. Trimming took 0 bases from V and 4 from J, leaving 16 bases between them. The germline V gene encodes CDR1 WNHNN and CDR2 SYGVQD (reference sequence). CDR3 loop: CASSESGVDPTYEQYF. In DNA, the CDR3 is TGCGCCAGCAGTGAGTCAGGAGTAGACCCGACTTACGAGCAGTACTTC.

The chain joins TRBV6-6 to TRBJ2-1; 7 bases map to TRBD1. Trimming cost V 2 bases and J 2 bases; bases outside gene matches: 3. Germline lookup yields CDR1 MNHNY and CDR2 SVGAGI (reference sequence). The CDR3 runs to 15 residues. The CDR3 DNA is TGTGCCAGCAGTTACGACGGACAGGCCTACAATGAGCAGTTCTTC. It specifies CASSYDGQAYNEQFF.

The genes are TRBV9 and TRBJ2-2, with 10 bases fitting TRBD2. Trimming at V came to 0 bases and at J to 4 bases, leaving 6 bases not matched to a gene. Germline CDR1 reads SGDLS; CDR2 reads YYNGEE. The CDR3 is 17 amino acids. The CDR3 DNA reads as TGTGCCAGCAGCGTAGACCTAGCGGGAGTCGGCACCGGGGAGCTGTTTTTT. Its protein is CASSVDLAGVGTGELFF.

This sequence joins TRBV5-4 and TRBJ1-2; tentatively, D is TRBD1 (6 bases). This CDR3 is 18 amino acids long. The V and J ends lost 0 bases and 1 base respectively, with 19 bases between them. Germline assignment: CDR1 SGHNT and CDR2 YYREEE (reference sequence). The CDR3 reads CASSLAGAQGHLNYGYTF. The CDR3 bases are TGTGCCAGCAGCTTGGCCGGGGCACAGGGCCACCTTAACTATGGCTACACCTTC.

V and J are TRBV28 and TRBJ1-5, with D hard to call. Trimming stripped 4 bases from V and 4 bases from J, with 14 bases between. In germline, CDR1 is MDHEN, CDR2 SYDVKM. The CDR3 is 15 residues long. DNA of the CDR3: TGTGCCAGCAGTTCCCCCGGGCAGAAAAATCAGCCCCAGCATTTT. It codes for CASSSPGQKNQPQHF.

The chain joins TRBV5-1 to TRBJ2-5; TRBD1 matches at 7 bases. Germline loops: CDR1 SGHRS, CDR2 YFSETQ. V gave up 4 bases and J gave up 2 bases; unmatched junction bases: 8. The CDR3 extends over 15 amino acids. The CDR3 sequence is CASSQSTGKQETQYF. In nucleotides, the CDR3 is TGCGCCAGCAGCCAGTCGACAGGGAAACAAGAGACCCAGTACTTC.

The gene calls are TRBV14 and TRBJ1-2; D remains ambiguous. V was clipped by 4 bases and J by 4 bases, with 10 bases between them. Germline CDR1 is SGHDN and CDR2 is FVKESK. This CDR3 spans 13 amino acids. CDR3 DNA sequence: TGTGCCAGCAGCCCTACTACGGGCTATGGCTACACCTTC. It encodes CASSPTTGYGYTF.

This rearrangement joins TRBV5-1 to TRBJ2-7, with 11 bases aligning to TRBD2. V lost 4 bases and J lost 11; bases outside the gene matches: 11. Germline CDR1 reads SGHRS; CDR2 reads YFSETQ. The CDR3 runs 14 residues. Here the CDR3 reads CASSPGTSGQGKYF. The CDR3 DNA reads TGCGCCAGCAGCCCCGGGACTAGCGGACAAGGAAAGTACTTC.

The V gene is TRBV5-8, the J gene TRBJ1-6; tentative D call: TRBD1 (5 bases). V shed 0 bases and J shed 7 bases, with 11 bases lying between them. This CDR3 has 15 residues. Looked up from germline, CDR1 is SGHTS and CDR2 is YDEGEE. The CDR3 nucleotides are TGTGCCAGCAGCTTGGCCAGGGCTAAAAATTCACCCCTCCACTTT. It specifies CASSLARAKNSPLHF.

J is TRBJ2-5 and V is TRBV28; TRBD2 agrees at 10 bases. This CDR3 is 15 amino acids long. V dropped 4 bases and J dropped 5; count of bases not matched to a gene: 7. Germline loops: CDR1 MDHEN, CDR2 SYDVKM. The CDR3, as DNA: TGTGCCAGCAGTTCAGCGGGAGGGCTACGGGAGACCCAGTACTTC. Its protein product is CASSSAGGLRETQYF.

The V and J genes are TRBV7-9 and TRBJ2-2; unclear D gene. Between the trimmed V and J ends, which lost 7 bases and 2 bases, there was a span of 17 bases. The CDR3 spans 16 residues. Germline V lookup: CDR1 SEHNR, CDR2 FQNEAQ (reference sequence). CDR3 sequence: CASNPPGLGNTGELFF. CDR3 in DNA: TGTGCCAGCAACCCCCCCGGTCTGGGTAACACCGGGGAGCTGTTTTTT.

The chain couples TRBV6-4 to TRBJ2-6, with D possibly being TRBD1 or TRBD2 (5 bases each). The germline CDR1 and CDR2 sequences are MRHNA and SNTAGT. The CDR3 has 15 residues. V lost 2 bases and J 1 base, leaving 6 bases between the germline ends. CDR3 residues: CASSDGGSGANVLTF. The DNA for the CDR3 is TGTGCCAGCAGTGACGGGGGATCTGGGGCCAACGTCCTGACTTTC.

The chain uses TRBV28 and TRBJ1-5; D gene uncertain. Germline loops: CDR1 MDHEN, CDR2 SYDVKM. V was pared by 7 bases and J by 5 bases, with 18 bases between. The CDR3 extends over 15 amino acids. The CDR3 spells CASNSPRGPYQPQHF. Here the CDR3 DNA reads TGTGCCAGCAATTCCCCCCGCGGACCGTATCAGCCCCAGCATTTT.

V gene TRBV19 combines with J gene TRBJ1-2; 8 bases line up with TRBD1. Germline V lookup: CDR1 LNHDA, CDR2 SQIVND (reference sequence). Losses at the gene ends were 4 bases for V and 4 bases for J; bases not matched to a gene: 11. CDR3 length: 16 amino acids. CDR3 nucleotide sequence: TGTGCCAGTAGTACGCACAGACAGGGGACCTCCTATGGCTACACCTTC. This codes for CASSTHRQGTSYGYTF.